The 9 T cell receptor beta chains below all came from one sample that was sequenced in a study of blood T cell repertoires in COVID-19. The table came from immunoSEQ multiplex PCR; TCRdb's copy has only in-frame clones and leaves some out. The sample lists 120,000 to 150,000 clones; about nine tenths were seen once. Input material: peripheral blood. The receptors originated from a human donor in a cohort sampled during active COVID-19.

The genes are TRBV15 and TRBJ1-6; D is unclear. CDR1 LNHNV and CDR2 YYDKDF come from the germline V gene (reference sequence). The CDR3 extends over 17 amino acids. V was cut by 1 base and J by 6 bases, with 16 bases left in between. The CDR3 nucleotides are TGTGCCACCAGCAGAGTTAAATCTTCAGGTCCTAATTCACCCCTCCACTTT. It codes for CATSRVKSSGPNSPLHF.

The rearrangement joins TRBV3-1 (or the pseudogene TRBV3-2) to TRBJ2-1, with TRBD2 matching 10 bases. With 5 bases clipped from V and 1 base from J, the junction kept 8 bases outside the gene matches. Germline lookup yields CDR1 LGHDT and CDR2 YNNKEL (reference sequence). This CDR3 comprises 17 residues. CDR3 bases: TGTGCCAGCAGCTCGCTAGCGGGGGCCTTTTCCTACAATGAGCAGTTCTTC. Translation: CASSSLAGAFSYNEQFF.

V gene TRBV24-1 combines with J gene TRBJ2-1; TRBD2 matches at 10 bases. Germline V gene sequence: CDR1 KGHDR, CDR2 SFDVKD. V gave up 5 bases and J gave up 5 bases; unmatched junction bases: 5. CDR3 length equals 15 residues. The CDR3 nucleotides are TGTGCCACCAGTGCCGGGACTAGCGATCACAATGAGCAGTTCTTC. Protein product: CATSAGTSDHNEQFF.

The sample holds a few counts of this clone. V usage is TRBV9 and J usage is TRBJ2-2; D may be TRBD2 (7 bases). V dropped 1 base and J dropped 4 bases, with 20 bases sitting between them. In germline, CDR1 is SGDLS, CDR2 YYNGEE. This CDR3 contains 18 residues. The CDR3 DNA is TGTGCCAGCAGCGTACCGCTGAGGGGGACGGGGGGCACCGGGGAGCTGTTTTTT. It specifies CASSVPLRGTGGTGELFF.

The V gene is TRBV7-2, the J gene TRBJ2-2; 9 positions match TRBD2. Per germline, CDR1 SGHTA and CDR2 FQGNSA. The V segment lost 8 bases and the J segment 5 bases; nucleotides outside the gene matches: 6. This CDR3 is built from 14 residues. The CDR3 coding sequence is TGTGCCAGCCGGGCTAGCGGGGCGACCGGGGAGCTGTTTTTT. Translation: CASRASGATGELFF.

CDR3 sequence reads: CASSLGTGISSTDTQYF. In nucleotides, the CDR3 is TGTGCCAGCAGTTTAGGGACAGGGATTTCTAGCACAGATACGCAGTATTTT. The chain links TRBV28 to TRBJ2-3; 9 bases fit TRBD1. The CDR3 consists of 17 residues. CDR1 is MDHEN, CDR2 SYDVKM, per germline. Trimming removed 2 bases from V and 0 bases from J; junction bases left unmatched: 6.

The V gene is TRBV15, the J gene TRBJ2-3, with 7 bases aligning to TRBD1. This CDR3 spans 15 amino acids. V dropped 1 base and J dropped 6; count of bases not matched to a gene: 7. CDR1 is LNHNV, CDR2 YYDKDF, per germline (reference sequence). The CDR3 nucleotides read TGTGCCACCAGCAGAGCGCGACAGGGTGTGGATACGCAGTATTTT. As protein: CATSRARQGVDTQYF.

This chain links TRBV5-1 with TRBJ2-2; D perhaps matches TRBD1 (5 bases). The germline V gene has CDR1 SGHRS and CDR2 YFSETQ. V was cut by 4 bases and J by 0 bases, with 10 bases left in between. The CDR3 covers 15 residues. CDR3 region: CASSPGQANTGELFF. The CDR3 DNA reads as TGCGCCAGCAGCCCTGGACAAGCGAACACCGGGGAGCTGTTTTTT.

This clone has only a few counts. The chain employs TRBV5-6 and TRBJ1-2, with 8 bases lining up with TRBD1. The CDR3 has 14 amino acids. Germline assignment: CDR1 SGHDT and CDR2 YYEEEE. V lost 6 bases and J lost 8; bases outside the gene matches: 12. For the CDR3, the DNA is TGTGCCAGCACCCTAGGACAGGGAAGCAACGGCTACACCTTC. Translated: CASTLGQGSNGYTF.